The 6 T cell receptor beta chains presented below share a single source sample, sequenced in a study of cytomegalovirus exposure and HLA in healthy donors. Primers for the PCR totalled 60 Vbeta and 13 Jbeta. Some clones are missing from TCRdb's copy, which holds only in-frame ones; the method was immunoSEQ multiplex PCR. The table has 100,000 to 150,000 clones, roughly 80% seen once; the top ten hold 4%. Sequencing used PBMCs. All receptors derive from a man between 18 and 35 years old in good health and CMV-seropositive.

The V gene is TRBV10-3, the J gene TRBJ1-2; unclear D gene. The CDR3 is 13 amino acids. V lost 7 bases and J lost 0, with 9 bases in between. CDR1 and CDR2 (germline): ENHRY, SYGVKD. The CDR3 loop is CAINPTANYGYTF. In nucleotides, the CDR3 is TGTGCCATCAATCCCACAGCTAACTATGGCTACACCTTC.

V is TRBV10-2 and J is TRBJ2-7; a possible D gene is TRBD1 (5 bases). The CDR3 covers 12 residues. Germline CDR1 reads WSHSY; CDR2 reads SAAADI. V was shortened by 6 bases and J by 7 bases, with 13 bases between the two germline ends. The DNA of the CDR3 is TGCGCCAGCAGGGGGCTTTCTCGGGAGCAGTACTTC. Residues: CASRGLSREQYF.

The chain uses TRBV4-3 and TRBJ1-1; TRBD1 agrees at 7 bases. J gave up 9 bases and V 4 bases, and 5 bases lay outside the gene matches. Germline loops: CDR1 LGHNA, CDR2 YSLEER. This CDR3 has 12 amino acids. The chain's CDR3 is CASSLGTAKAFF. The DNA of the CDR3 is TGCGCCAGCAGCCTTGGGACAGCTAAAGCTTTCTTT.

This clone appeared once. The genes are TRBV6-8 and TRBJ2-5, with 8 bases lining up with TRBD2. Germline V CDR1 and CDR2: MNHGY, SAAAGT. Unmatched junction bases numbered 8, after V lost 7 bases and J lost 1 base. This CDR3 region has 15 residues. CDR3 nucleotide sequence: TGTGCCAGCATAAAGCGGGAGTCCCTCCAAGAGACCCAGTACTTC. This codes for CASIKRESLQETQYF.

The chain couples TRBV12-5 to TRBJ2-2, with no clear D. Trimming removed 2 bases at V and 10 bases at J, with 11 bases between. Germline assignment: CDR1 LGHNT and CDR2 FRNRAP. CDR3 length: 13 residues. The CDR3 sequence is CASGLRVVEELFF. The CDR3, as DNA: TGTGCTAGTGGTTTGCGGGTGGTAGAGGAGCTGTTTTTT.

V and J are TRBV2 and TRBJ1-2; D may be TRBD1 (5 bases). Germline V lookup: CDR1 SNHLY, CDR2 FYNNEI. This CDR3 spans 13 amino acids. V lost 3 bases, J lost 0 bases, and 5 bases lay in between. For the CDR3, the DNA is TGTGCCAGCAGTGAGACAGCTAACTATGGCTACACCTTC. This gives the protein CASSETANYGYTF.